This passage covers 21 T cell receptor beta chains from one sample sequenced in a study of T cell repertoires in cytomegalovirus infection. Antigens for these TCRs are unknown. One entry per CDR3 protein, called by TCRdb with MiXCR from the reads. The profile covers approximately 1,000,000 distinct CDR3 sequences, with around 30% appearing a single time and around 15% taken by the ten largest. The sample in question was cultured CD8+ T cells from PBMCs, obtained from culture after CMV antigen stimulation. The receptor source for this set is a human donor in good health (CMV status not recorded). Some clones in this sample may be carry-over from other donors' samples.

The rearrangement uses TRBV15 and TRBJ1-1; 12 bases align to TRBD1. Trimming at V came to 6 bases and at J to 4 bases, leaving 3 bases not matched to a gene. This CDR3 region has 14 residues. Germline loops: CDR1 LNHNV, CDR2 YYDKDF (reference sequence). CDR3 DNA sequence: TGTGCCACCAGGAGGGACAGGGGGCCCACTGAAGCTTTCTTT. Translated, it gives CATRRDRGPTEAFF.

The count of this clonotype is one. CDR3 loop: CASSYLFQQSSYNEQFF. CDR3 coding DNA: TGTGCCAGCAGTTACCTATTTCAACAGAGCTCCTACAATGAGCAGTTCTTC. The genes are TRBV6-5 and TRBJ2-1; D not resolved. The CDR3 extends over 17 amino acids. V was clipped by 2 bases and J by 0 bases, with 14 bases between them. Germline assignment: CDR1 MNHEY and CDR2 SVGAGI.

The genes are TRBV20-1 and TRBJ2-7; TRBD2 agrees at 9 bases. There are 15 residues in the CDR3. With 2 bases clipped from V and 3 bases from J, the junction kept 8 bases outside the gene matches. Germline V CDR1 and CDR2: DFQATT, SNEGSKA (reference sequence). CDR3 DNA: TGCAGTGCTAGACCTTTAGCGGGGGCCCTCTACGAGCAGTACTTC. Translating gives CSARPLAGALYEQYF.

The CDR3: CASRRGSYNEQFF. As DNA, the CDR3 is TGTGCCAGCCGCAGGGGCTCCTACAATGAGCAGTTCTTC. The rearrangement links TRBV19 to TRBJ2-1; possible D gene TRBD1, 6 bases. Germline CDR1 LNHDA, CDR2 SQIVND (reference sequence). The length of the CDR3 is 13 residues. The ends were cut back, 9 bases at V and 0 bases at J, with 9 bases in the middle.

Notes on this clonotype: Given a much more abundant clone one base away, this may be a read error. This chain uses TRBV7-8 with TRBJ2-1; the match to TRBD2 covers 9 bases. The CDR3 extends over 16 amino acids. CDR1 is SGHVS and CDR2 is FQNEAQ in the germline V gene. The CDR3: CANSLAPRGGLNEQFF. DNA for the CDR3: TGTGCCAACAGCTTAGCCCCGCGGGGGGGCTTAAATGAGCAGTTCTTC. The entire variable domain, with the rest obtained from reference TRBV7-8 and TRBJ2-1, is as follows: GAGVSQSPRYKVAKRGQDVALRCDPISGHVSLFWYQQALGQGPEFLTYFQNEAQLDKSGLPSDRFFAERPEGSVSTLKIQRTQQEDSAVYLCANSLAPRGGLNEQFFGPGTRLTVL.

The sample holds many counts of this clonotype. The chain combines TRBV7-2 with TRBJ2-1, with 13 nucleotides matching TRBD2. The CDR3 loop spans 16 amino acids. Germline assignment: CDR1 SGHTA and CDR2 FQGNSA. Losses at the gene ends were 3 bases for V and 4 bases for J; bases not matched to a gene: 3. CDR3 bases: TGTGCCAGCAGCTTCACTAGCGGGGGGGTTTACAATGAGCAGTTCTTC. Translation: CASSFTSGGVYNEQFF.

The table lists this clonotype with many counts. The chain carries TRBV7-6 and TRBJ2-1; possibly TRBD2 for D (5 bases). V gave up 10 bases and J gave up 6 bases, with 7 bases separating them. Germline CDR1 and CDR2: SGHVS and FNYEAQ. CDR3 length: 10 residues. CDR3 sequence (DNA): TGTGCCACCGGGATCAATGAGCAGTTCTTC. Its translation: CATGINEQFF.

The sample holds many counts of this clonotype. The chain joins TRBV7-6 to TRBJ1-4; D might be TRBD1 (6 bases). CDR1 is SGHVS, CDR2 FNYEAQ, per germline. This CDR3 has 15 amino acids. Trimming removed 5 bases at V and 10 bases at J, with 20 bases between. CDR3 sequence reads: CASSPRRGAEGKLFF. The CDR3 nucleotides read TGTGCCAGCAGCCCCAGGAGGGGGGCAGAGGGAAAACTGTTTTTT.

The chain uses TRBV12-3 or TRBV12-4 and TRBJ1-2; the match to TRBD1 covers 7 bases. This CDR3 has 12 amino acids. V lost 6 bases and J lost 7; bases outside the gene matches: 5. In nucleotides, the CDR3 is TGTGCCAGCAGCCGTCGACAGGGTGGCTACACCTTC. Translation: CASSRRQGGYTF.

This clonotype was seen more than once but under ten times. V is TRBV4-1 and J is TRBJ1-5, with D uncertain. The germline V gene has CDR1 MGHRA and CDR2 YSYEKL. The germline V and J ends were trimmed by 0 bases and 5 bases, with 11 bases remaining between them. This CDR3 region has 15 residues. The CDR3 sequence is CASSQDWGVDQPQHF. The CDR3 DNA sequence: TGCGCCAGCAGCCAAGATTGGGGTGTCGATCAGCCCCAGCATTTT.

This clonotype was detected only a few times. The CDR3 reads CASSFSETNTGELFF. In nucleotides, the CDR3 is TGTGCCAGCAGTTTTTCAGAAACGAACACCGGGGAGCTGTTTTTT. The V call is TRBV12-3 or TRBV12-4, the J call TRBJ2-2; D is undetermined. The CDR3 totals 15 residues. V was pared by 3 bases and J by 0 bases, with 8 bases between.

This clonotype was counted ten times or more. The gene calls are TRBV7-2 and TRBJ2-3; 8 bases match TRBD2. Germline V gene lookup returns CDR1 SGHTA and CDR2 FQGNSA. Trimming took 10 bases from V and 6 from J; bases not matched to a gene: 9. The CDR3 consists of 13 residues. CDR3 sequence: CATRAGGRDTQYF. Written as DNA, the CDR3 is TGTGCCACTCGGGCGGGGGGACGGGATACGCAGTATTTT. Full variable domain (remainder filled in from reference TRBV7-2 and TRBJ2-3): GAGVSQSPSNKVTEKGKDVELRCDPISGHTALYWYRQSLGQGLEFLIYFQGNSAPDKSGLPSDRFSAERTGGSVSTLTIQRTQQEDSAVYLCATRAGGRDTQYFGPGTRLTVL.

This clonotype was counted a few times. The rearrangement links TRBV7-9 to TRBJ1-1, with D possibly being TRBD1 (6 bases). Between the trimmed V and J ends, which lost 6 bases and 4 bases, there was a span of 15 bases. Germline V gives CDR1 SEHNR, CDR2 FQNEAQ (reference sequence). The CDR3 sequence is 14 residues long. Here the CDR3 reads CASRHREEGTEAFF. The CDR3 DNA is TGTGCCAGCAGACACAGGGAAGAGGGCACTGAAGCTTTCTTT.

The chain couples TRBV3-1 to TRBJ2-4, with D unclear. V lost 1 base, J lost 0 bases, and 13 bases lay in between. Germline loops: CDR1 LGHDT, CDR2 YNNKEL (reference sequence). The CDR3 has 17 amino acids. As DNA, the CDR3 is TGTGCCAGCAGCCAAGGGTTATCGGAATTAGCCAAAAACATTCAGTACTTC. Protein sequence: CASSQGLSELAKNIQYF.

This clonotype was recorded many times. The chain couples TRBV7-9 to TRBJ2-3; D gene unclear. The CDR3 extends over 15 amino acids. With 0 bases removed from V and 1 base from J, the gap between germline ends came to 8 bases. The germline gives CDR1 SEHNR, CDR2 FQNEAQ (reference sequence). This chain's CDR3 is CASSLAGRGTDTQYF. The CDR3 DNA reads as TGTGCCAGCAGCTTAGCGGGAAGGGGCACAGATACGCAGTATTTT.

This chain links TRBV12-3 or TRBV12-4 with TRBJ2-7, with 8 bases matching TRBD1. This CDR3 spans 14 amino acids. Trimming took 5 bases from V and 3 from J; bases not matched to a gene: 6. Here the CDR3 DNA reads TGTGCCAGCAGTCCTACCGGGACAGGCTACGAGCAGTACTTC. This encodes CASSPTGTGYEQYF.

This chain joins TRBV5-5 and TRBJ1-1; TRBD1 matches at 8 bases. This CDR3 region has 17 residues. V dropped 4 bases and J dropped 1; count of bases not matched to a gene: 12. Germline V CDR1 and CDR2: SGHKS, YYEKEE (reference sequence). In DNA form, the CDR3 reads TGTGCCAGCAGCCCCGGGGCAGGGGGCAGCTCGAACACTGAAGCTTTCTTT. Translating it yields CASSPGAGGSSNTEAFF.

This clonotype was counted only a few times. The gene calls are TRBV4-1 and TRBJ1-1; D is ambiguous. The CDR3 totals 13 residues. The V and J ends lost 1 base and 4 bases respectively, with 7 bases between them. Germline V gives CDR1 MGHRA, CDR2 YSYEKL. CDR3 residues: CASSQAPPTEAFF. The DNA of the CDR3 is TGCGCCAGCAGCCAAGCCCCCCCCACTGAAGCTTTCTTT.

The rearrangement joins TRBV4-1 to TRBJ1-1; the D is unclear. Trimming took 2 bases from V and 3 from J, leaving 7 bases between them. Germline CDR1 reads MGHRA; CDR2 reads YSYEKL. The CDR3 has 13 residues. The CDR3 region has the DNA TGCGCCAGCAGCCAAAACCTCCACACTGAAGCTTTCTTT. It encodes CASSQNLHTEAFF.

The rearrangement links TRBV28 to TRBJ2-1; 8 positions agree with TRBD1. The germline CDR1 and CDR2 sequences are MDHEN and SYDVKM. V was pared by 2 bases and J by 2 bases, with 11 bases of the junction left unmatched. This CDR3 is built from 18 residues. The CDR3 is CASSLPPIQGVAYNEQFF. The CDR3 nucleotides are TGTGCCAGCAGTTTACCCCCTATACAGGGGGTTGCCTACAATGAGCAGTTCTTC. Supplemented by reference TRBV28 and TRBJ2-1, the full variable domain reads DVKVTQSSRYLVKRTGEKVFLECVQDMDHENMFWYRQDPGLGLRLIYFSYDVKMKEKGDIPEGYSVSREKKERFSLILESASTNQTSMYLCASSLPPIQGVAYNEQFFGPGTRLTVL.

V is TRBV6-5 and J is TRBJ1-1, with D perhaps matching TRBD1 (6 bases). This CDR3 is 15 amino acids long. Germline V CDR1 and CDR2: MNHEY, SVGAGI. Trimming pared 0 bases from V and 4 bases from J, leaving 12 bases between. The CDR3 DNA reads as TGTGCCAGCAGTTACTCGCCGGGGGCGGGCACTGAAGCTTTCTTT. Encoded protein: CASSYSPGAGTEAFF.